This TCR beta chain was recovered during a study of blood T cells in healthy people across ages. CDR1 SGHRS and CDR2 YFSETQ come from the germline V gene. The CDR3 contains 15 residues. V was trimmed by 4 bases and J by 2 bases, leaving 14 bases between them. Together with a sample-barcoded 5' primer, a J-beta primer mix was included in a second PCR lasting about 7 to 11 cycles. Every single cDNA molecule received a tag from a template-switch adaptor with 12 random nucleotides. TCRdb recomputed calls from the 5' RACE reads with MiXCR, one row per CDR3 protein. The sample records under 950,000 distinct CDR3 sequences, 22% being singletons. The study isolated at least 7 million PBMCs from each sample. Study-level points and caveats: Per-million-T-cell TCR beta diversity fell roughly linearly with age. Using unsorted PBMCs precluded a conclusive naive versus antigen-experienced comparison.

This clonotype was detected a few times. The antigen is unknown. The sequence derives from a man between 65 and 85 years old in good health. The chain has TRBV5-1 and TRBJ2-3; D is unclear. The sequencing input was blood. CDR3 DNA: TGCGCCAGCAGCGGCCCGGGCAACCCCACAGATACGCAGTATTTT. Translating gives CASSGPGNPTDTQYF.